The clone carrying this T cell receptor beta chain was seen ten or more times. The antigen is not known. The data originate from a study of identical twins. Template switching (which added a universal primer site) was used, and cDNA carried unique molecular identifiers. TCRdb reprocessed the 5' RACE reads with MiXCR, giving one entry per CDR3 protein. The repertoire holds more than 650,000 distinct CDR3 sequences, with around 5.7% as singletons. Trimming removed 8 bases from V and 6 bases from J, with 25 bases in between. CDR1 is SGHRS and CDR2 is YFSETQ in the germline V gene. This CDR3 comprises 16 residues. Healthy Caucasian donors formed the entire cohort. Study-wide results and caveats: Zero-insertion analyses could be partly confounded by invariant MAIT and iNKT cells.

The clonotype was recovered from a man between 18 and 35 years old in good health. Input material: naive T cells sorted from blood. The genes are TRBV5-1 and TRBJ2-3; D call uncertain. For the CDR3, the DNA is TGCGCCAGTCGGCCCGCCGGAACTACCATTGGGGATACGCAGTATTTT. Protein: CASRPAGTTIGDTQYF. Filled out from reference TRBV5-1 and TRBJ2-3, the complete variable domain reads KAGVTQTPRYLIKTRGQQVTLSCSPISGHRSVSWYQQTPGQGLQFLFEYFSETQRNKGNFPGRFSGRQFSNSRSEMNVSTLELGDSALYLCASRPAGTTIGDTQYFGPGTRLTVL.